The present T cell receptor (beta chain) was sequenced within a study of cytomegalovirus exposure and HLA in healthy donors. Each of the donors was a healthy bone marrow donor. CDR3 size: 15 residues. V gave up 2 bases and J gave up 1 base, with 12 bases separating them. Germline CDR1 is WSHSY and CDR2 is SAAADI. 60 Vbeta and 13 Jbeta primers were used in PCR. Repertoires were generated with immunoSEQ multiplex PCR, while TCRdb's copy carries only in-frame clones and drops some. The sample records about 98,000 clones, under 80% being singletons. A note on this clone: The antigen remains undetermined.

Findings of the study overall: Later on, an analysis showed TCR association rates differing by HLA locus, with DRB1 the most and HLA-C the fewest.

V and J are TRBV10-2 and TRBJ2-7, with D tentatively TRBD1 (7 bases). Material: PBMCs. This TCR derives from a human donor in good health. The CDR3 bases are TGCGCCAGCAGTGAGGTCAGGGGGGTATCCTACGAGCAGTACTTC. It yields the protein CASSEVRGVSYEQYF.